This T cell receptor beta chain was obtained from a study of T cell responses to AZD1222 COVID-19 vaccine. General observations from the study: White British donors predominated, females outnumbered males, and clonal diversity was possibly underestimated. At 160-218 and 743-854, vaccine-associated CD4 TCRs were dominant, and they spanned spike.

Sequencing was performed with immunoSEQ multiplex PCR; in TCRdb, only in-frame clones are kept and a portion is missing. Of approximately 160,000 clones in the sample, approximately 88% were seen once. The CDR3 sequence is 14 residues long. CDR1 is SGHRS and CDR2 is YFSETQ in the germline V gene. Trimming cost V 4 bases and J 2 bases, with 12 bases left between them. As regards this clone: Its antigen is as yet unknown.

The sequences come from peripheral blood, collected on day 0 of AZD1222 vaccination. This clonotype was obtained from an adult in good health. The chain uses TRBV5-1 and TRBJ1-2; no firm D call. CDR3 sequence reads: CASSVEHPNYGYTF. The CDR3 coding sequence is TGCGCCAGCAGCGTGGAACACCCCAACTATGGCTACACCTTC.